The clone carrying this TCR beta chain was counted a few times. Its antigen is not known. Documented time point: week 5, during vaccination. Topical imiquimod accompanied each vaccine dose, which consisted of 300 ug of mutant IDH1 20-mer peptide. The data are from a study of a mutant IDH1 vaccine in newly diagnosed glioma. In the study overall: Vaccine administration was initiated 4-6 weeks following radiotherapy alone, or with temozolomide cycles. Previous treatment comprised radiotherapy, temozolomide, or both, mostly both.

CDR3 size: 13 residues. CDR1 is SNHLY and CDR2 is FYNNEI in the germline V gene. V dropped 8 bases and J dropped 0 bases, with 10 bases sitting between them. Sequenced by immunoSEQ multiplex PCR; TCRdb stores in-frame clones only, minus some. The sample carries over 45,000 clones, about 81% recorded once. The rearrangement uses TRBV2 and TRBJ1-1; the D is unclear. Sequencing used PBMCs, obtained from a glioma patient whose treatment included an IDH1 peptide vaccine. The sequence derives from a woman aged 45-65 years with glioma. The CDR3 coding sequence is TGTGCCAGCGTAATGTACATGAACACTGAAGCTTTCTTT. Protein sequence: CASVMYMNTEAFF.